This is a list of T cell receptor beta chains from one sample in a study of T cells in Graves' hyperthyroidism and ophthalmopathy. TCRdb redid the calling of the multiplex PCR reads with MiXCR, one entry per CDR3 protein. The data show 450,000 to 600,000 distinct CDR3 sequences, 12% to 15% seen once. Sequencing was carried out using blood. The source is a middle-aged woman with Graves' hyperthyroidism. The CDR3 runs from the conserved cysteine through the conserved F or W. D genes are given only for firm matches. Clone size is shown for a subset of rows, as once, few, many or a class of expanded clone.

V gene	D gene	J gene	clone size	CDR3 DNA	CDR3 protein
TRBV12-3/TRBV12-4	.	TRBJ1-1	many	TGTGCCAGCAGTCCAGGAGAATTCACTGAAGCTTTCTTT	CASSPGEFTEAFF
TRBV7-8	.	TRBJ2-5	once	TGTGCCAGCACCCTAACGGGTTTAGAGACCCAGTACTTC	CASTLTGLETQYF
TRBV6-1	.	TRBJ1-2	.	TGTGCCAGCAGGCTTAACTATGGCTACACCTTC	CASRLNYGYTF
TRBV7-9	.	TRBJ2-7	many	TGTGCCAGCAGCCTAGGCACAGCCCCCTACGAGCAGTACTTC	CASSLGTAPYEQYF
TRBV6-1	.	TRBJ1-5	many	TGTGCCAGCAGGCGGGGAGATCAGCCCCAGCATTTT	CASRRGDQPQHF
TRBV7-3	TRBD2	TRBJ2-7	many	TGTGCCAGCAGCATCACTCATAGCGGGAGGGCTGCCGAGCAGTACTTC	CASSITHSGRAAEQYF
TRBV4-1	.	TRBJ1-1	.	TGCGCCAGCAGCCAAGCTTACGGGGGCACTGAAGCTTTCTTT	CASSQAYGGTEAFF
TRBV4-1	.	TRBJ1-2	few	TGCGCCAGCAGCCAAGAGCGACAGTATGACTATCGGGGCTACACCTTC	CASSQERQYDYRGYTF
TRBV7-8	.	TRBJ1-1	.	TGTGCCAGCAGCTTATATCGAGGGCTTGGACGGGGGCGGGAGAACACTGAAGCTTTCTTT	CASSLYRGLGRGRENTEAFF
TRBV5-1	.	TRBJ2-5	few	TGCGCCAGCAGCTACACAGCAGAGACCCAGTACTTC	CASSYTAETQYF
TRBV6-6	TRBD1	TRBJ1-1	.	TGTGCCAGCAGTTACTCTCAGGGGGGGACTGAAGCTTTCTTT	CASSYSQGGTEAFF
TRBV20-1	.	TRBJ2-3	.	TGCAGTGCCGTAGGGCAGGGATCACAAGATACGCAGTATTTT	CSAVGQGSQDTQYF
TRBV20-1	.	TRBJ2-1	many	TGCAGTGCTAGAGATCTGAGCGGAACCTACTCCTACAATGAGCAGTTCTTC	CSARDLSGTYSYNEQFF
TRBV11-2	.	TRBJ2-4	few	TGTGCCAGCAGCTTTGGAGGGGCATGGGCCAAAAACATTCAGTACTTC	CASSFGGAWAKNIQYF
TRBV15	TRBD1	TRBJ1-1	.	TGTGCCACCAGCGGGGACAGCAACACTGAAGCTTTCTTT	CATSGDSNTEAFF
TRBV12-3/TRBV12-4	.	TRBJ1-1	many	TGTGCCAGCAGCTACTCCCTCTATGAAGCTTTCTTT	CASSYSLYEAFF
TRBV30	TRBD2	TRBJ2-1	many	TGTGCCTGGGTTAGACTAGCGGGAAGGCAGTTCTTC	CAWVRLAGRQFF
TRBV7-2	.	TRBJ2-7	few	TGTGCCAGCAGCTTAGCAATAGGGGTTCACGAGCAGTACTTC	CASSLAIGVHEQYF
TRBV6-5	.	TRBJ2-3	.	TGTGCCAGCAGTTACTCGGCTCCCACAGATACGCAGTATTTT	CASSYSAPTDTQYF
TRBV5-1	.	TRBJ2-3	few	TGCGCCAGCAGCTTTGGTGACACAAGGGGTAGCCGCACAGATACGCAGTATTTT	CASSFGDTRGSRTDTQYF
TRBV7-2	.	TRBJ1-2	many	TGTGCCAGCAGCCGGGGAACAGGGTTCCTAGGTGGCCCCTATGGCTACACCTTC	CASSRGTGFLGGPYGYTF
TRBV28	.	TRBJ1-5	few	TGTGCCAGCAGTTTAGGGAAATTGGGGCAGCCCCAGCATTTT	CASSLGKLGQPQHF
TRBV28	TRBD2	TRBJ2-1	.	TGTGCCAGCAGTTTAGGGACTATCTACAATGAGCAGTTCTTC	CASSLGTIYNEQFF
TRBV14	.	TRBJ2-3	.	TGTGCCAGCAGCCAAGCGGGCAGGGCGAAAGATACGCAGTATTTT	CASSQAGRAKDTQYF
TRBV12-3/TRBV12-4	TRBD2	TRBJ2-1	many	TGTGCCAGCAGTCCCGTGGGACTAGCGGGAAACAATGAGCAGTTCTTC	CASSPVGLAGNNEQFF
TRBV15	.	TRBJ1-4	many	TGTGCCACCAGCAGAGAACGCATAACTAATGAAAAACTGTTTTTT	CATSRERITNEKLFF
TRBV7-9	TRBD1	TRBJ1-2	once	TGTGCCAGCAGCTCAGGGGGGACCCCCTCAGCCTACGGGGGCTACACCTTC	CASSSGGTPSAYGGYTF
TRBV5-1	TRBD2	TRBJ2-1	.	TGCGCCAGCAGCCCTACTAGCGGGGACGATGAGCAGTTCTTC	CASSPTSGDDEQFF
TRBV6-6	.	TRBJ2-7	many	TGTGCCAGCAGTTACTCTTCGTTTAGCGGGACAGACTACGAGCAGTACTTC	CASSYSSFSGTDYEQYF
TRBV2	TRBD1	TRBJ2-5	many	TGTGCCAGCAGTCTCCGGAAGCCGGGACAGGGTTCGGAGACCCAGTACTTC	CASSLRKPGQGSETQYF
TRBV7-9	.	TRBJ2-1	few	TGTGCCAGCAGCTTAAATAAGAATGGTGAGCAGTTCTTC	CASSLNKNGEQFF
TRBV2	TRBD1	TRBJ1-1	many	TGTGCCAGCAGAGGGGGGACAGGCTACACTGAAGCTTTCTTT	CASRGGTGYTEAFF
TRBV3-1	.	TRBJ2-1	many	TGTGCCAGCAGCCAAGATAATACACCCTACAATGAGCAGTTCTTC	CASSQDNTPYNEQFF
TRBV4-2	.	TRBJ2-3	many	TGTGCCAGCAGCCAAGCGGGCCAGGCAGATACGCAGTATTTT	CASSQAGQADTQYF
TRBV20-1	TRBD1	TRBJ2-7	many	TGCAGTGCTCCGCAACAGGGGACCACCTACGAGCAGTACTTC	CSAPQQGTTYEQYF
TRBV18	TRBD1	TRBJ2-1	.	TGTGCCAGCTCACCAAGGGGACAGGGGCAGTCAAGCTCCTACAATGAGCAGTTCTTC	CASSPRGQGQSSSYNEQFF
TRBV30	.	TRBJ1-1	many	TGTGCCTGGAGTGTAATGGAGAACACTGAAGCTTTCTTT	CAWSVMENTEAFF
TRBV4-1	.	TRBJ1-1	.	TGCGCCAGCAGCCAAGATACGGGGGGTCTTTTGGAAGCTTTCTTT	CASSQDTGGLLEAFF
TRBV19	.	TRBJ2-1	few	TGTGCCAGTAGTATTCTCGGGACACAGAACTCCTACAATGAGCAGTTCTTC	CASSILGTQNSYNEQFF
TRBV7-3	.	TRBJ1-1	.	TGTGCCAGCACCTCACCATGGGAGGGCCCGAGGACTGAAGCTTTCTTT	CASTSPWEGPRTEAFF
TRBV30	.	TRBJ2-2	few	TGTGCCTGGAGGAGGGGCTACATGAACACCGGGGAGCTGTTTTTT	CAWRRGYMNTGELFF
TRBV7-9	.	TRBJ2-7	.	TGTGCCAGCCGTGATCACGACGCCTACGAGCAGTACTTC	CASRDHDAYEQYF
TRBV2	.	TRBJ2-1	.	TGTGCCAGCAGTGAAGGGGTAGGTGCGGGCAATGAGCAGTTCTTC	CASSEGVGAGNEQFF
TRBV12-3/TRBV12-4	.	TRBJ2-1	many	TGTGCCAGCAGTTTAGGGGGCAAGACCTTTAGCGGTAGCTCCTACAATGAGCAGTTCTTC	CASSLGGKTFSGSSYNEQFF
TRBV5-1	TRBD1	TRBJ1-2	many	TGCGCCAGCAGCAAAGGAACAGGGGGCGGCTACACCTTC	CASSKGTGGGYTF
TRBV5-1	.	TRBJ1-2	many	TGCGCCAGCAGCTTGGGATCCCGTGAGAACGGTCGCTACACCTTC	CASSLGSRENGRYTF